These 16 T cell receptor beta chains came from one sample sequenced in a study of cytomegalovirus exposure and HLA in healthy donors. Profiled with immunoSEQ multiplex PCR; TCRdb holds only in-frame clones, not every one. The table has 250,000 or so clones, around 89% seen once; the top ten hold 0.3% to 0.4%. Specimen: PBMCs. These receptors originate from a young woman in good health and CMV-seronegative.

This clone has a handful of counts. This chain links TRBV5-4 with TRBJ1-2; a weak D match, TRBD1 (6 bases). This CDR3 region has 14 residues. The V gene's germline CDR1 is SGHNT and CDR2 YYREEE (reference sequence). Trimming pared 3 bases from V and 8 bases from J, leaving 17 bases between. CDR3 protein: CASSSETGFRGYTF. The CDR3, as DNA: TGTGCCAGCAGCTCAGAGACAGGTTTTAGGGGCTACACCTTC.

The J gene is TRBJ2-5, the V gene TRBV28, with D perhaps TRBD2 (5 bases). Trimming took off 5 bases at V and 1 base at J, with 8 bases between the two ends. Germline V CDR1 and CDR2: MDHEN, SYDVKM. CDR3 length: 13 residues. This CDR3 is CASSGGPQETQYF. The CDR3 coding sequence is TGTGCCAGCAGTGGAGGACCCCAAGAGACCCAGTACTTC.

This clone has only one observation. The chain carries TRBV4-1 and TRBJ2-7; TRBD1 matches at 9 bases. V shed 4 bases, J shed 0 bases, and the junction held 7 bases outside the gene matches. The CDR3 has 16 residues. In germline, CDR1 is MGHRA, CDR2 YSYEKL. The CDR3 here is CASSPPGQGFSYEQYF. The CDR3 bases are TGCGCCAGCAGCCCGCCGGGACAGGGATTCTCCTACGAGCAGTACTTC.

V is TRBV14 and J is TRBJ2-1; D not certain. The CDR3 consists of 14 residues. V shed 3 bases and J shed 0 bases, with 6 bases lying between them. CDR1 and CDR2 (germline): SGHDN, FVKESK. This chain's CDR3 is CASSQRSSYNEQFF. In nucleotides, the CDR3 is TGTGCCAGCAGCCAGAGGAGCTCCTACAATGAGCAGTTCTTC.

The table lists this clone with a few counts. The genes are TRBV5-6 and TRBJ1-2; tentative D call: TRBD1 (6 bases). The V and J ends lost 1 base and 8 bases respectively, with 12 bases between them. CDR3 length: 13 amino acids. Germline V gene lookup returns CDR1 SGHDT and CDR2 YYEEEE. CDR3 sequence (DNA): TGTGCCAGCAGCTTGAGCGGGGGCGAAGGCTACACCTTC. It is translated as CASSLSGGEGYTF. The full variable domain, its missing parts supplied by reference TRBV5-6 and TRBJ1-2, is DAGVTQSPTHLIKTRGQQVTLRCSPKSGHDTVSWYQQALGQGPQFIFQYYEEEERQRGNFPDRFSGHQFPNYSSELNVNALLLGDSALYLCASSLSGGEGYTFGSGTRLTVV.

The chain employs TRBV5-1 and TRBJ1-5; 8 bases align to TRBD1. This CDR3 has 13 amino acids. After removal of 4 bases from V and 5 bases from J, the junction contained 2 bases not matched to a gene. Looked up from germline, CDR1 is SGHRS and CDR2 is YFSETQ. The CDR3 coding sequence is TGCGCCAGCAGCGAACAGGGGGATCAGCCCCAGCATTTT. The encoded protein is CASSEQGDQPQHF.

The chain has TRBV9 and TRBJ1-2; maybe TRBD1 (6 bases). In germline, CDR1 is SGDLS, CDR2 YYNGEE. V lost 0 bases to trimming and J lost 5 bases, with 14 bases between them. The CDR3 has 15 residues. This chain's CDR3 is CASSVEASGVYGYTF. The CDR3 coding sequence is TGTGCCAGCAGCGTAGAGGCTTCAGGGGTTTATGGCTACACCTTC.

The count of this clone is one. The chain couples TRBV10-2 to TRBJ1-1; 8 nucleotides agree with TRBD1. The junction had 5 bases not matched to a gene; V was cut back by 6 bases and J by 5 bases. The germline CDR1 and CDR2 sequences are WSHSY and SAAADI. This CDR3 spans 13 amino acids. CDR3 sequence (DNA): TGCGCCAGCAGCTTACAGGGGGGGACTGAAGCTTTCTTT. Its translation is CASSLQGGTEAFF.

V gene TRBV5-1 combines with J gene TRBJ2-7; 8 bases map to TRBD1. J gave up 3 bases and V 6 bases, and 17 bases lay outside the gene matches. This CDR3 has 17 amino acids. Looked up from germline, CDR1 is SGHRS and CDR2 is YFSETQ. The DNA for the CDR3 is TGCGCCAGCAACGGGGATCCGGGACAGGAAAGATTCTACGAGCAGTACTTC. Translation gives CASNGDPGQERFYEQYF.

This chain links TRBV6-5 with TRBJ1-1; D is undetermined. Trimming stripped 6 bases from V and 6 bases from J, with 14 bases between. The CDR3 length is 13 residues. The germline CDR1 and CDR2 sequences are MNHEY and SVGAGI. As DNA, the CDR3 is TGTGCCAGCAGCCTCGGGGTTTCTTCTGAAGCTTTCTTT. Its translation: CASSLGVSSEAFF.

V usage is TRBV4-3 and J usage is TRBJ1-5, with TRBD1 matching over 9 bases. V lost 3 bases, J lost 1 base, and 7 bases stayed unmatched. The CDR3 covers 17 residues. Germline CDR1 is LGHNA and CDR2 is YSLEER. CDR3 nucleotide sequence: TGCGCCAGCAGCCACGAACAGGGGGCGAGGAGCAATCAGCCCCAGCATTTT. This sequence encodes CASSHEQGARSNQPQHF.

The rearrangement links TRBV9 to TRBJ2-2, with TRBD2 as a possible D gene (6 bases). V was cut by 6 bases and J by 0 bases, with 21 bases left in between. CDR1 is SGDLS, CDR2 YYNGEE, per germline. This CDR3 has 18 residues. The CDR3 reads CASTAFFSPGANTGELFF. The CDR3 nucleotides are TGTGCCAGCACCGCCTTCTTTAGTCCGGGGGCGAACACCGGGGAGCTGTTTTTT. Using reference TRBV9 and TRBJ2-2 for the parts outside the CDR3, the full variable domain is DSGVTQTPKHLITATGQRVTLRCSPRSGDLSVYWYQQSLDQGLQFLIQYYNGEERAKGNILERFSAQQFPDLHSELNLSSLELGDSALYFCASTAFFSPGANTGELFFGEGSRLTVL.

The J gene is TRBJ1-5, the V gene TRBV29-1; D gene unclear. The CDR3 length is 13 residues. V was cut by 1 base and J by 6 bases, with 10 bases left in between. Looked up from germline, CDR1 is SQVTM and CDR2 is ANQGSEA. CDR3 amino acids: CSVEASPGQPQHF. The CDR3 DNA is TGCAGCGTTGAAGCCAGCCCGGGTCAGCCCCAGCATTTT.

V is TRBV18 and J is TRBJ1-4; 8 bases are shared with TRBD1. The ends lost 1 base at V and 8 bases at J; junction bases unmatched: 6. This CDR3 region has 15 residues. Germline V lookup: CDR1 KGHSH, CDR2 LQKENI. The chain's CDR3 is CASSPLTGVEEKLFF. The CDR3, as DNA: TGTGCCAGCTCACCACTGACAGGGGTAGAGGAAAAACTGTTTTTT.

The V and J genes are TRBV27 and TRBJ2-7, with 7 bases aligning to TRBD1. This CDR3 contains 16 residues. V lost 5 bases and J lost 0; bases outside the gene matches: 10. Germline V gene sequence: CDR1 MNHEY, CDR2 SMNVEV (reference sequence). CDR3 nucleotide sequence: TGTGCCAGCAGTCCGTCAACAGGGGTCATCTCCTACGAGCAGTACTTC. Residues: CASSPSTGVISYEQYF.

This chain links TRBV11-1 with TRBJ2-7; 7 bases map to TRBD2. CDR3 length: 14 residues. CDR1 and CDR2 from the germline V gene are SGHAT and FQDESV (reference sequence). V lost 5 bases and J lost 0; bases outside the gene matches: 4. This chain's CDR3 is CASSPGLDSYEQYF. The CDR3 DNA reads TGTGCCAGCAGCCCAGGACTAGACTCCTACGAGCAGTACTTC.